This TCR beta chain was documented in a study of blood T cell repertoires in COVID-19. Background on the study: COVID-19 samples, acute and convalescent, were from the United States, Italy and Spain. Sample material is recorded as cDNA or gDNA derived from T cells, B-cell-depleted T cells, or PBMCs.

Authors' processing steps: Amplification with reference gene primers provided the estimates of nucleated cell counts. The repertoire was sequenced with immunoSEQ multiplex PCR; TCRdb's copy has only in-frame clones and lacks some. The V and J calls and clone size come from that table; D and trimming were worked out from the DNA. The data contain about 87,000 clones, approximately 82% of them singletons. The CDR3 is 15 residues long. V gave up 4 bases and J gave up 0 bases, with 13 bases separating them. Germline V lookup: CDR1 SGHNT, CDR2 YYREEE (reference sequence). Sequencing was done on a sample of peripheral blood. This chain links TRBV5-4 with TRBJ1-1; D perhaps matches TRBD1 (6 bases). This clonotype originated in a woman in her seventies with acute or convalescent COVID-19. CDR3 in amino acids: CASSVRGTMNTEAFF. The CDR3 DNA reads TGTGCCAGCAGCGTCAGGGGAACTATGAACACTGAAGCTTTCTTT.